This T cell receptor (beta chain) comes out of a study of blood T cell repertoires in COVID-19. Study-level background: Acute-phase and convalescent COVID-19 samples originated in the United States, Italy and Spain. The cDNA or gDNA used as material had been derived from T cells, B-cell-depleted T cells, or PBMCs.

Germline CDR1 MDHEN, CDR2 SYDVKM. The CDR3 covers 15 residues. The V end was cut by 5 bases, the J end by 0 bases, with 10 bases between. Repertoires were generated with immunoSEQ multiplex PCR, while TCRdb's copy carries only in-frame clones and drops some. The profile shows some 230,000 clones, roughly 84% of them singletons. This chain joins TRBV28 and TRBJ1-4; D gene ambiguous. Sequencing was carried out using peripheral blood. This clonotype was obtained from a man aged 40-55 years with acute or convalescent COVID-19. The CDR3 coding sequence is TGTGCCAGCAGTAGGCGGGCTTCAACTAATGAAAAACTGTTTTTT. This encodes CASSRRASTNEKLFF.